A single count supports the clone carrying this T cell receptor beta chain. Its matching antigen is unknown. This entry comes from a study of cytomegalovirus exposure and HLA in healthy donors. The study, taken as a whole, reports: Later analysis identified 16,000 or so TCR beta sequences associated with HLA alleles, using a false discovery rate threshold of 0.05. Investigators reported approximately 170 TCR beta chains as tied to cytomegalovirus. Later analysis associated a missense DCLRE1C variant with TCR beta V- and J-gene trimming.

The PCR used 60 Vbeta and 13 Jbeta primers. The data were produced by immunoSEQ multiplex PCR, yet TCRdb's version contains in-frame clones alone and is incomplete. Of approximately 74,000 clones in the sample, 70% to 85% were seen once. CDR1 and CDR2 (germline): SGHNT, YENEEA. The CDR3 loop spans 16 amino acids. The trim removed 6 bases at V and 8 bases at J, leaving 15 bases unmatched. The TCR comes from a woman in her thirties or forties in good health and CMV-seronegative. The chain combines TRBV11-3 with TRBJ2-1; 8 bases fit TRBD1. Sequencing was performed on PBMCs. CDR3 sequence (DNA): TGTGCCAGCAGTCCGGGTAGCGACAGGGGAGGTCATGAGCAGTTCTTC. This translates into CASSPGSDRGGHEQFF.